This T cell receptor (beta chain) is from a study of TIL therapy for anti-PD-1-resistant metastatic lung cancer. Overall study: Patients had a median age of around 54 years (range roughly 38-85). Tumors carried a median about 1.6 non-synonymous mutations per megabase. Study-level findings and limits: After infusion, TIL clonotypes partly replaced peripheral T cells and declined over months.

CDR1 and CDR2 from the germline V gene are SGHAT and FQNNGV. V lost 0 bases to trimming and J lost 3 bases; unmatched junction nucleotides: 10. This CDR3 contains 17 residues. Sequencing used immunoSEQ v3. This table comes from immunoSEQ multiplex PCR, and its TCRdb copy is limited to in-frame clones, with some not included. The table includes about 50,000 clones, roughly 85% detected once. This clone showed up just once. The antigen remains undetermined. Noted time point: pre-treatment sample, taken before nivolumab and TIL therapy. The source of this sequence is a woman between 30 and 79 years old with non-small cell lung cancer. Source: blood, taken at baseline. The chain recombines TRBV11-2 with TRBJ2-7, with 8 positions matching TRBD1. CDR3 amino acids: CASSLESPRRGHYEQYF. DNA for the CDR3: TGTGCCAGCAGCTTAGAGAGTCCCCGCAGGGGGCACTACGAGCAGTACTTC.